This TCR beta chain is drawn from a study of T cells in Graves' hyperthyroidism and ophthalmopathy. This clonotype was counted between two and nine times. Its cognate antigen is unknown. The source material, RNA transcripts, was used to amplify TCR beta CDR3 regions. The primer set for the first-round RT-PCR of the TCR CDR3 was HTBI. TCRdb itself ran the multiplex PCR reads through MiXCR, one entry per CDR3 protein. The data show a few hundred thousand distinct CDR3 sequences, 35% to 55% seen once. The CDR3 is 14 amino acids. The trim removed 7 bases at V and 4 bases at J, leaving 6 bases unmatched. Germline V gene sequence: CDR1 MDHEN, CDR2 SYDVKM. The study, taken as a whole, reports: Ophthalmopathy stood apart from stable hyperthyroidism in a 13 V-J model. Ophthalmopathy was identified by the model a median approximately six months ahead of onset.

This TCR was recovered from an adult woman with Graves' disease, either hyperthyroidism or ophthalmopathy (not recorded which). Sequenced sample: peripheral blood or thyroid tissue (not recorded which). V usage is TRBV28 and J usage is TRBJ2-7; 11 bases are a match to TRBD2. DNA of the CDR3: TGTGCCAGCAAACTTGGACTAGCGGGTTACGAGCAGTACTTC. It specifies CASKLGLAGYEQYF.